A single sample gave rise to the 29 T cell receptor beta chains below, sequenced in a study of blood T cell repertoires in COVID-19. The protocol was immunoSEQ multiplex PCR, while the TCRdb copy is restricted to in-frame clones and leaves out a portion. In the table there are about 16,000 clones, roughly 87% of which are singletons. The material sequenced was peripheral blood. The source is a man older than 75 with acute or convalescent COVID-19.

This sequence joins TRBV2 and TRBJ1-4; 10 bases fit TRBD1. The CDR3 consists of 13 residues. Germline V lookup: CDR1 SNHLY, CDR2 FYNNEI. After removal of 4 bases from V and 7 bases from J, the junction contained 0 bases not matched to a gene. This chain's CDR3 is CASSGQGAEKLFF. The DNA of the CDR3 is TGTGCCAGCAGTGGACAGGGGGCTGAAAAACTGTTTTTT.

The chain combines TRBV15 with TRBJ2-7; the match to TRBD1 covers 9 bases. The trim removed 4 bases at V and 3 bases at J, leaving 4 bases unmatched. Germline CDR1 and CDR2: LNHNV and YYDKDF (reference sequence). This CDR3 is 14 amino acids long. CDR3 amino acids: CATSIYRGRYEQYF. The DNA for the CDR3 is TGTGCCACCAGCATATACAGGGGGCGCTACGAGCAGTACTTC. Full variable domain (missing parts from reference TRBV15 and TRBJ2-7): DAMVIQNPRYQVTQFGKPVTLSCSQTLNHNVMYWYQQKSSQAPKLLFHYYDKDFNNEADTPDNFQSRRPNTSFCFLDIRSPGLGDTAMYLCATSIYRGRYEQYFGPGTRLTVT.

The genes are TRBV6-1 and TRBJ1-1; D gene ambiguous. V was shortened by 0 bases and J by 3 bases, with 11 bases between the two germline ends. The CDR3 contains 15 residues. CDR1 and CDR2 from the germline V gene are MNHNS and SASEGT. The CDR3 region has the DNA TGTGCCAGCAGTGAAGCCGGAGGTGGCTACACTGAAGCTTTCTTT. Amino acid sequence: CASSEAGGGYTEAFF.

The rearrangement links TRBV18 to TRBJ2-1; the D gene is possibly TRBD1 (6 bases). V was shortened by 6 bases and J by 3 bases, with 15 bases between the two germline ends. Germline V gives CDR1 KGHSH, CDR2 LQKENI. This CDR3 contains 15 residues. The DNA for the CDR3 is TGTGCCAGCTCCACCGGGACACGAGACTACAATGAGCAGTTCTTC. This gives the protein CASSTGTRDYNEQFF.

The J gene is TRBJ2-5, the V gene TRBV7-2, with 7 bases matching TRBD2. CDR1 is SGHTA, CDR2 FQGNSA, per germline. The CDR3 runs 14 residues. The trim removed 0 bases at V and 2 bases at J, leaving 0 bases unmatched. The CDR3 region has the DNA TGTGCCAGCAGCTTAGCGGGGGGGCAAGAGACCCAGTACTTC. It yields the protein CASSLAGGQETQYF.

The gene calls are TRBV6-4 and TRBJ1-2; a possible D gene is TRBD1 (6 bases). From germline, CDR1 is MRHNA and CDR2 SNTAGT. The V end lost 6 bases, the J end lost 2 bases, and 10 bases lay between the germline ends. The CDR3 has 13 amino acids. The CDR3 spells CASRPTGNYGYTF. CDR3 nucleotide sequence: TGTGCCAGCAGACCCACAGGGAACTATGGCTACACCTTC.

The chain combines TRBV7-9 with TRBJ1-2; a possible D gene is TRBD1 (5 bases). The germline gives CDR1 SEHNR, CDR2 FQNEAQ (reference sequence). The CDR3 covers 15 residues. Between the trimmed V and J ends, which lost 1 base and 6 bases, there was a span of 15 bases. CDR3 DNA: TGTGCCAGCAGCTTAGTGGACACCCTATTACATGGCTACACCTTC. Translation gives CASSLVDTLLHGYTF.

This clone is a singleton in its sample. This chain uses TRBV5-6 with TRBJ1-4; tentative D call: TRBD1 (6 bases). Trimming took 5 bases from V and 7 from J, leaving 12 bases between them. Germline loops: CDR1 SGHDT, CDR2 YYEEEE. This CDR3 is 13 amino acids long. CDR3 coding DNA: TGTGCCAGCAGTGGACAGAGGGGTGAAAAACTGTTTTTT. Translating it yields CASSGQRGEKLFF.

CDR3 sequence reads: CASSLVLGQTTGGGELFF. The CDR3 bases are TGCGCCAGCAGCCTCGTTTTGGGACAGACGACCGGGGGCGGGGAGCTGTTTTTT. The rearrangement joins TRBV4-1 to TRBJ2-2; D is possibly TRBD1 (7 bases). The germline gives CDR1 MGHRA, CDR2 YSYEKL. Trimming removed 4 bases from V and 7 bases from J, with 25 bases in between. The CDR3 contains 18 residues.

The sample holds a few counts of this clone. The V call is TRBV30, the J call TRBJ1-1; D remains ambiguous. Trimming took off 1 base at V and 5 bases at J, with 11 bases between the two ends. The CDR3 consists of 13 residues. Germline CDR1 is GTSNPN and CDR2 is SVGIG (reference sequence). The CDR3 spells CAWSAGVKTEAFF. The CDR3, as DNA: TGTGCCTGGAGTGCCGGGGTAAAAACTGAAGCTTTCTTT.

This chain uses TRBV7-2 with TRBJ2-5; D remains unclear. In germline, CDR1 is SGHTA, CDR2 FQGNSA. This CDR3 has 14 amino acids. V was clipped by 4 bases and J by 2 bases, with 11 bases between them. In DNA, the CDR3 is TGTGCCAGCAGCTCCAATAGCTATCAAGAGACCCAGTACTTC. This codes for CASSSNSYQETQYF.

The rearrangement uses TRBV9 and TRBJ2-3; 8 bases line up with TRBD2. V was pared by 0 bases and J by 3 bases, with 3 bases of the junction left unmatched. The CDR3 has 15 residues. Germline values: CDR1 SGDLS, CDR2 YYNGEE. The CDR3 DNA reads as TGTGCCAGCAGCGTAGGCCAGCGGGGGACAGATACGCAGTATTTT. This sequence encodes CASSVGQRGTDTQYF.

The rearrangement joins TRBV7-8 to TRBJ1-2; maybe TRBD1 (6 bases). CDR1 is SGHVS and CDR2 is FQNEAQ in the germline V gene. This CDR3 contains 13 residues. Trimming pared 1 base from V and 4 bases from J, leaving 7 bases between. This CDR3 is CASSLDRVYGYTF. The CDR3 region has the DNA TGTGCCAGCAGCTTAGACAGGGTCTATGGCTACACCTTC.

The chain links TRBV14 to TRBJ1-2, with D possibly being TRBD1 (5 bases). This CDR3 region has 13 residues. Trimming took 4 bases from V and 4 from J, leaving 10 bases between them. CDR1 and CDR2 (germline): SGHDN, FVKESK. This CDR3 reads CASSPTGVYGYTF. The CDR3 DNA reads TGTGCCAGCAGCCCGACGGGGGTCTATGGCTACACCTTC.

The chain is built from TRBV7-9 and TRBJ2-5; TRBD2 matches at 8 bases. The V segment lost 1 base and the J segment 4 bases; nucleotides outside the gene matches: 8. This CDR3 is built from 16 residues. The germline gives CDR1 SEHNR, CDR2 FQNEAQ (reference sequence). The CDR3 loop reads CASSLGQAGGPETQYF. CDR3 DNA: TGTGCCAGCAGCTTAGGCCAGGCGGGGGGACCAGAGACCCAGTACTTC.

The CDR3 protein is CASRVQGSNQPQHF. The CDR3 region has the DNA TGTGCCAGTAGGGTACAGGGTAGCAATCAGCCCCAGCATTTT. The chain carries TRBV19 and TRBJ1-5; D may be TRBD1 (6 bases). V was shortened by 6 bases and J by 0 bases, with 9 bases between the two germline ends. The CDR3 has 14 amino acids. Germline V lookup: CDR1 LNHDA, CDR2 SQIVND (reference sequence).

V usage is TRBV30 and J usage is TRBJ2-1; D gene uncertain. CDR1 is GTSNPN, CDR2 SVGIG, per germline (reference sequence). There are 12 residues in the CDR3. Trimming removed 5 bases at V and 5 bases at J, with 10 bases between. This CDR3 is CAWDAMNNEQFF. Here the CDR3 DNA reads TGTGCCTGGGATGCTATGAACAATGAGCAGTTCTTC.

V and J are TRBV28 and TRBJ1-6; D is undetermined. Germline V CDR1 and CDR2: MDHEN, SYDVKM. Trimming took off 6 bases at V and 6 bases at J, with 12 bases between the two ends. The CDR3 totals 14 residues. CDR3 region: CASSGSPSNSPLHF. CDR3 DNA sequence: TGTGCCAGCAGCGGGAGTCCCAGTAATTCACCCCTCCACTTT.

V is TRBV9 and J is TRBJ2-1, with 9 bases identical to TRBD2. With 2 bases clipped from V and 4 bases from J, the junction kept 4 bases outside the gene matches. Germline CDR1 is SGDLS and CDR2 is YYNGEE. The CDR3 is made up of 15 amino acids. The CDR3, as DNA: TGTGCCAGCAGCGTCTTAGCGGGAGTGTACAATGAGCAGTTCTTC. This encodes CASSVLAGVYNEQFF.

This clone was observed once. DNA of the CDR3: TGTGCCATCAGTGAGTTGGAGGCATATTATAGCAATCAGCCCCAGCATTTT. Amino acid sequence: CAISELEAYYSNQPQHF. The chain joins TRBV10-3 to TRBJ1-5; no firm D call. This CDR3 has 17 amino acids. With 1 base removed from V and 0 bases from J, the gap between germline ends came to 13 bases. Germline V gene data show CDR1 as ENHRY and CDR2 as SYGVKD.

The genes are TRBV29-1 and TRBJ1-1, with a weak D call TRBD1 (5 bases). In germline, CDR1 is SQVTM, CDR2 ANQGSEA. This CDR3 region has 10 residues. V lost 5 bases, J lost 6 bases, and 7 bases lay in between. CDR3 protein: CSVWGAEAFF. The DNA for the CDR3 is TGCAGCGTTTGGGGGGCTGAAGCTTTCTTT.

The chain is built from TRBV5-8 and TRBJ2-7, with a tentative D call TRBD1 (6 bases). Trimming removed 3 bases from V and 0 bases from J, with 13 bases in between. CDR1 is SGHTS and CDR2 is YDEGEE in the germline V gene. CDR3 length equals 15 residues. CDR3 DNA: TGTGCCAGCAGCTCTGAATCAGGGGTCTCCTACGAGCAGTACTTC. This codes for CASSSESGVSYEQYF.

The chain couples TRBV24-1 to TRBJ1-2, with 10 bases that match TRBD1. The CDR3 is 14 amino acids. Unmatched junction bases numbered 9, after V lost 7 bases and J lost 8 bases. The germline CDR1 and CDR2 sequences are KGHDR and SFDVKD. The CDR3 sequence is CATSATGQGSGYTF. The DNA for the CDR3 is TGTGCCACCAGCGCGACGGGACAGGGGAGCGGCTACACCTTC.

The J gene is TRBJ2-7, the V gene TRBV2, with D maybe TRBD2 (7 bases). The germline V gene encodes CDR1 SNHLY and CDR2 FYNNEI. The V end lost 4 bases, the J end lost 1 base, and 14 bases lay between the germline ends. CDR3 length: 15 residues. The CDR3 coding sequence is TGTGCCAGCAGTGGGGGGCTAGCGGAGTCCTACGAGCAGTACTTC. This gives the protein CASSGGLAESYEQYF.

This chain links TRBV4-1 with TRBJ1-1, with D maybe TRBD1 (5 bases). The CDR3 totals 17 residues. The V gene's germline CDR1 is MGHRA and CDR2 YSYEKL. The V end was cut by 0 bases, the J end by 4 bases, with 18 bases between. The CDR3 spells CASSQERGPPGFTEAFF. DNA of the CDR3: TGCGCCAGCAGCCAAGAAAGAGGCCCCCCAGGGTTCACTGAAGCTTTCTTT.

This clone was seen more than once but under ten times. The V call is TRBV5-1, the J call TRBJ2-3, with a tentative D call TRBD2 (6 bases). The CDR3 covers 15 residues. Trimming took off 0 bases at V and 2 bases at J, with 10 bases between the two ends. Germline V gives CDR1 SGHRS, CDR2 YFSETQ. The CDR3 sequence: CASSLAGVYTDTQYF. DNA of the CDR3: TGCGCCAGCAGCTTGGCGGGGGTGTACACAGATACGCAGTATTTT.

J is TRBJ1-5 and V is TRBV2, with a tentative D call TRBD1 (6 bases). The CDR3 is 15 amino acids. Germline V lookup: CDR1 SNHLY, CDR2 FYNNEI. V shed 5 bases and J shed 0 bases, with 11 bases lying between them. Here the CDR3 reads CASSWTDNSNQPQHF. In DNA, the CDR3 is TGTGCCAGCAGTTGGACAGATAATAGCAATCAGCCCCAGCATTTT.

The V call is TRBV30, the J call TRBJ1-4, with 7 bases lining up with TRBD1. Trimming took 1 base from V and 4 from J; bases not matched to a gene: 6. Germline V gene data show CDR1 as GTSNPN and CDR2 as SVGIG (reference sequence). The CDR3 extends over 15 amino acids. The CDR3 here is CAWSGTGTVNEKLFF. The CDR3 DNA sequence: TGTGCCTGGAGTGGAACCGGGACAGTTAATGAAAAACTGTTTTTT.

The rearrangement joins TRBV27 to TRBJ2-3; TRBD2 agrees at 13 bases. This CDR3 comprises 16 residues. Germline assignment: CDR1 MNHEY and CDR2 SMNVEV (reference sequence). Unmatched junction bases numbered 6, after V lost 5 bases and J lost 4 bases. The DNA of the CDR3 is TGTGCCAGCAGTAGCAGACTAGCGGGAGGCCCAGATACGCAGTATTTT. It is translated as CASSSRLAGGPDTQYF.